The following is a T cell receptor (beta chain) sequence with its context. The antigen this receptor binds is unknown. Base qualities are not recorded, but no much larger clone differs from it by a single base. V is pruned by 7 bases and J by 6 bases, leaving 2 bases of the junction without a gene match. Per the germline V gene, SGDLS is the CDR1 and YYNGEE is the CDR2. Spanning cysteine to phenylalanine, the CDR3 consists of 12 amino acids. Only the CDR3 part of the read is kept: 36 bases, read in frame from the first base. The library relied on the immunoSEQ multiplex PCR assay. The multiplex PCR relied on a mix of 60 forward primers for TCR Vbeta segments and 13 reverse primers for TCR Jbeta segments. Amplification of the CDR3 region of rearranged TCR beta genes was performed with a multiplex PCR assay on genomic DNA. The Illumina HiSeq System was used to sequence the amplified TCR beta libraries as 87-base-pair reads. As for the original processing: A later analysis tallied around 80 million unique TCR beta chains across the 650 to 750 repertoires, and some 12 million of those chains were shared by two or more donors. Raw reads were error-corrected and collapsed into unique sequences with a nearest-neighbor algorithm that merged closely related sequences to remove PCR and sequencing errors. To assign V, D and J gene segments, CDR3 sequences were aligned to IMGT reference sequences. For a sequence to be retained, a match of at least six nucleotides was required to both a V gene segment and a J gene segment. A rearrangement counted as productive if the CDR3 had no stop codons and remained in frame with V and J, and every other rearrangement counted as non-productive. CDR3 was defined according to IMGT convention as the region running from the second conserved V-encoded cysteine to the conserved J-encoded phenylalanine. Sequences without an unambiguous match to a single V gene segment were excluded from the earlier analysis of a few hundred of the donors. In an earlier analysis of approximately 590 of the donors, a V segment was called functional when productive rearrangements were above 56.7%, and segregating when the standard deviation between donors exceeded 5%. A statistical classification framework was built for diagnosing cytomegalovirus status from the catalog of TCR beta chain sequences. In a later analysis, TCR nucleotide sequences were compared against IMGT/GENE-DB human TR gene sequences so that V and J genes could be assigned. In a later analysis, CDR3 sequences and most-parsimonious VDJ recombination scenarios were assigned using the TCRdist pipeline. A later analysis defined each TCR beta chain by its CDR3 amino acid sequence plus V-gene family, and excluded reads lacking a unique V-gene family. As a way to deal with suspected cross-contamination and a sequencing artifact, a later analysis dropped approximately 590 nucleotide sequences that were highly shared and had low generation probability. A later analysis calculated a clonal expansion index for each public chain from normalized within-repertoire ranks of inferred template counts. A later analysis computed generation probabilities with a VDJ recombination model fitted to out-of-frame rearrangements, and checked the results against IGoR. In a later analysis, hypergeometric tests were used to score TCR-TCR, TCR-HLA and TCR-CMV co-occurrence, with a repertoire-size bias correction applied to TCR pairs. False discovery rates were estimated in a later analysis by permuting HLA or CMV assignments 20 times. A later analysis grouped co-occurring TCRs with DBSCAN, adding TCRdist sequence similarity when clustering within HLA-allele-positive subsets. For co-occurrence clustering, repertoires with fewer than 30,000 or more than 120,000 public chains were excluded, along with about five repertoires with anomalous nucleotide sharing. TCRdb re-hosts the immuneACCESS table, in-frame sequences only. Its copies lack some clones; in the studies checked, an unresolved V gene accounts for under half of them, and the cause for the rest is not known. V, J and clone size derive from that table, while D and trimming were established from the DNA sequence. For this sample there are 150,000 to 200,000 clones; just under 80% appear just once. The ten largest clones represent less than 10% of the sample.

The data were taken from a study of cytomegalovirus exposure and HLA in healthy donors (dated by TCRdb to about 2017). About the investigation overall: An earlier analysis of approximately 550 of the donors reported more than 250 Gb of sequence data and around 110 million unique TCR beta sequences from around 200 million T cells. Genome-wide SNP genotypes for about 65% of the roughly 700 donors were used in a later genetic analysis, which treated that subset as a discovery cohort. An earlier analysis of nearly 600 of the donors applied high-throughput TCR beta sequencing to assess whether each TCR beta V gene segment acted as functional or pseudogenic. Donor age, sex, ethnicity and CMV serostatus were collected together with the repertoire data. In a later analysis, previously published TCR beta repertoires from several hundred donors were re-analyzed and high-resolution HLA genotyping was added so that TCR occurrence patterns could be studied. The study aimed to test whether signatures of past pathogen exposure could be identified by cataloging public T cell receptors. An early release that covered approximately 600 HLA-typed donors contained approximately 300 gigabases of sequencing data and around 85 million unique TCR sequences. High-throughput TCR immunosequencing, statistical association of individual TCRs with disease status, and machine learning were combined to predict cytomegalovirus infection status. Besides the first cohort of approximately 670 subjects, a separate validation cohort made up of roughly 130 different subjects was used. Among the roughly 400 genotyped donors, around 81% belonged to the genetic ancestry cluster associated with self-reported Caucasian donors. Among 398 genotyped donors of the cohort, an average of approximately 200,000 unique TCR beta nucleotide sequences was sequenced per donor, of which approximately 19% were non-productive. All discovery cohort repertoires had been generated on a single sequencing platform. Because of strong linkage in the cohort, five DR-DQ haplotypes were treated as single units for association and clustering. The number of typed donors differed by locus: roughly 629-640 for A, B, C, DRB1 and DQB1; 500 to 550 for DQA1; approximately 610 for DPA1; and 400 to 480 for DPB1. The later analysis used no new phenotypic data to find candidate immune exposures, relying instead on TCR beta sequences and their occurrence across donors. Both class I and class II loci were covered by HLA typing, at four-digit resolution. The T cell repertoires of 666 subjects were profiled by immunosequencing and related to cytomegalovirus serostatus.

Study-wide conclusions, independent of this receptor: Broadly in line with IMGT annotations, most TCR beta V segments showed up in productive rearrangements about 87% or about 30% of the time in an earlier analysis of some 590 of the donors. In a later genetic analysis, fewer N-insertions in productive TCRs were reported among donors in an Asian-associated ancestry cluster than the roughly 640-donor mean. The cohort was sequenced for TCR beta chains only, and without alpha or paired-chain data the features that could be detected were limited. An association between a missense DCLRE1C variant and V-gene and J-gene trimming of TCR beta chains was found in a later genetic analysis and replicated in an independent cohort. A later analysis found that HLA-associated TCR beta chains were more clonally expanded and had lower generation probabilities than equally common non-associated chains. A later analysis found that most CMV-associated TCR beta chains appeared HLA-restricted, with HLA associations seemingly driven largely by CMV exposure. The only immune exposure information available for the cohort was CMV serostatus. The study gave a list of about 170 TCR beta chains associated with cytomegalovirus. Assigning TCR associations to individual alleles was difficult when HLA alleles, especially DR and DQ, strongly co-occurred. Specific HLA alleles were associated with over 15,000 TCR beta sequences at a false discovery rate of 0.05 in a later analysis. Roughly uniform sequencing depth across donors was assumed in presence/absence analyses, although this assumption may not hold. A later analysis reported that several top co-occurrence clusters appeared linked to parvovirus B19, influenza, CMV and Epstein-Barr virus. It was suggested by the authors that the approach could potentially be generalized to other disease states and immunological phenotypes. Cytomegalovirus status was reported to be diagnosed by the classifier with high specificity and sensitivity in both the original and validation cohorts. In a later analysis, the rate of TCR association differed among HLA loci, with DRB1 alleles having the most associated TCRs and HLA-C alleles having the fewest. A further reported finding was that TCR beta sequences accurately predicted the HLA-A and HLA-B alleles for most subjects in the first cohort. Correlated functional status among segregating V segments might be attributable to linkage disequilibrium, but an unknown experimental factor could not be ruled out. The sequencing pipeline was judged likely to have produced a cluster of highly shared sequence variants as a technical artifact. Because counts were too low, around 17 rarely observed V segments, including chromosome 9 orphons, were left out of the earlier analysis of over 550 of the donors. Most TCR sequences were observed very rarely across donors, whereas some public TCRs were present in many individuals. Some IMGT-functional V segments, including TRBV6-2 and TRBV6-3, could not be told apart with the 87-base-pair reads, so those segments were excluded. Three of the identified cytomegalovirus-associated TCR beta chains were confirmed in vitro to be specific for cytomegalovirus antigens. Because HLA typing was missing for some donors at each locus, association tests included only the typed subset.

The cohort was made up of 666 healthy bone marrow donors. At the time of sampling, every cohort member was nominally healthy, though immune exposures that went unrecorded were likely present. The donor was CMV seropositive and belonged to the group of around 300 seropositive cohort members. A peripheral blood sample was collected from each donor, and TCR beta sequencing was performed on peripheral blood mononuclear cells. The Qiagen DNeasy Blood Extraction Kit was used to extract genomic DNA from the blood cell samples. The sequencing input was PBMCs. The chain is encoded by TRBV9 joined to TRBJ2-2; the central 8 bases match TRBD2. The TCR originated in a young man in good health and CMV-seropositive. In nucleotides, the sequence is TGTGCCAGCCGGGGGGGCCCCGGGGAGCTGTTTTTT. This codes for CASRGGPGELFF.